This T cell receptor (beta chain) was documented in a study of T-cell reconstitution after alpha-beta-depleted transplantation in children. For TCRbeta, the library was prepared with unique molecular identifiers. TCRdb re-derived calls from the PCR reads in MiXCR, one entry per CDR3 protein. The table lists under 250,000 distinct CDR3 sequences, about 7% of them singletons. This CDR3 contains 13 residues. Germline values: CDR1 SNHLY, CDR2 FYNNEI. The V and J ends lost 5 bases and 4 bases respectively, with 9 bases between them. The sample holds many counts of this clonotype. This TCR was recovered from a boy between 2 and 15 years old with acute lymphoblastic leukemia, due to receive a stem cell transplant. The sample in question was PBMCs, obtained before TCRalphabeta/CD19-depleted stem cell transplant. V is TRBV2 and J is TRBJ2-1; D may be TRBD1 (5 bases). The CDR3 is CASSLDRYNEQFF. CDR3 sequence (DNA): TGTGCCAGCAGTCTCGACAGATACAATGAGCAGTTCTTC. The whole variable domain, remainder taken from reference TRBV2 and TRBJ2-1, is EPEVTQTPSHQVTQMGQEVILRCVPISNHLYFYWYRQILGQKVEFLVSFYNNEISEKSEIFDDQFSVERPDGSNFTLKIRSTKLEDSAMYFCASSLDRYNEQFFGPGTRLTVL.